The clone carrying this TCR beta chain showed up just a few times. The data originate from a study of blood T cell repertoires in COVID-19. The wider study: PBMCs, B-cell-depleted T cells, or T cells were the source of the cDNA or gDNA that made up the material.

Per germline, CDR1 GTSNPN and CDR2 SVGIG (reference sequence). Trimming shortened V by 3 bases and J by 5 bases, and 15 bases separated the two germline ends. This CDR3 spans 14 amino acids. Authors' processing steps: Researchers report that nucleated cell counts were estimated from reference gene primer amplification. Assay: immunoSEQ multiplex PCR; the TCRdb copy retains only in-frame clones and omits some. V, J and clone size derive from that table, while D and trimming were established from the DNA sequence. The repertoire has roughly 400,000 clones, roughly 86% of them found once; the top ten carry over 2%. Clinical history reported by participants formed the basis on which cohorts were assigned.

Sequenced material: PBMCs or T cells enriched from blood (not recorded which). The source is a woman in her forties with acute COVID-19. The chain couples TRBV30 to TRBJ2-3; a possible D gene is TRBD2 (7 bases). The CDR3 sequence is CAWSPGGEGDTQYF. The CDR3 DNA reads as TGTGCCTGGAGCCCGGGGGGCGAGGGAGATACGCAGTATTTT.